A selection of T cell receptor beta chains follows, all from one sample in a study of shared clonotypes between healthy human individuals. Only in-frame clones appear in the TCRdb table, and some are missing; sequencing was by immunoSEQ multiplex PCR. The sample includes about 2.1 million clones, 80% to 95% of them seen just once. Sequenced input: naive CD8+ T cells from PBMCs. The receptor source for this set is a man in his late teens or twenties in good health. Some clones in this sample may be carry-over from other donors' samples. The CDR3 runs from the conserved cysteine through the conserved F or W. D genes are given only for firm matches. Clone size appears in some rows only: once, few, many, or a class for an expanded clone.

D	size	length	V	J	DNA	CDR3
.	.	14	TRBV27	TRBJ1-5	TGTGCCAGCAGTTTGGGGGGCGCGGGTCAGCCCCAGCATTTT	CASSLGGAGQPQHF
.	.	13	TRBV19	TRBJ1-2	TGTGCCAGTAGGTCCGGGGCCAACTATGGCTACACCTTC	CASRSGANYGYTF
TRBD1	.	16	TRBV19	TRBJ2-3	TGTGCCAGTAGTATTCGGGACAGGGGAGAGGAAGATACGCAGTATTTT	CASSIRDRGEEDTQYF
TRBD2	.	15	TRBV11-2	TRBJ2-1	TGTGCCAGCAGCTCTCGCCGGGAGGGCCTCGTTGAGCAGTTCTTC	CASSSRREGLVEQFF
.	once	11	TRBV6-1	TRBJ2-7	TGTGCCAGCAGTGAACCATACGAGCAGTACTTC	CASSEPYEQYF
TRBD2	.	14	TRBV5-1	TRBJ2-4	TGCGCCAGCAGCTTGCCTAGCGGTGAAAACATTCAGTACTTC	CASSLPSGENIQYF
TRBD1	.	15	TRBV28	TRBJ2-7	TGTGCCAGCAGACCCGCCGGGACAGTAACCTACGAGCAGTACTTC	CASRPAGTVTYEQYF
.	.	14	TRBV4-3	TRBJ2-7	TGCGCCAGCAGCCGAGGGCGGGGTCCCTACGAGCAGTACTTC	CASSRGRGPYEQYF
.	.	14	TRBV30	TRBJ1-6	TGTGCCTGGAGGACAACCAGCTATAATTCACCCCTCCACTTT	CAWRTTSYNSPLHF
.	once	16	TRBV29-1	TRBJ1-1	TGCAGCGTTGACAAACCCGGGGGGTCCTGGGCCACTGAAGCTTTCTTT	CSVDKPGGSWATEAFF
TRBD1	.	16	TRBV4-2	TRBJ1-1	TGTGCCAGCAGCCAACTCGCCCGGGACAGGAACACTGAAGCTTTCTTT	CASSQLARDRNTEAFF
TRBD1	.	15	TRBV4-1	TRBJ2-7	TGCGCCAGCAGCCAACCGACAGGGGTGTCCTACGAGCAGTACTTC	CASSQPTGVSYEQYF
TRBD1	.	16	TRBV7-9	TRBJ2-1	TGTGCCAGCAGTAGTCTCGGGACAGGCGTCCACAATGAGCAGTTCTTC	CASSSLGTGVHNEQFF
.	.	13	TRBV27	TRBJ2-7	TGTGCCAGCAGTTTAATGCCCCCCTACGAGCAGTACTTC	CASSLMPPYEQYF
TRBD1	.	20	TRBV18	TRBJ1-1	TGTGCCAGCTCACCACTACGACCGGGACAGGGGACGCTGGCCGACACTGAAGCTTTCTTT	CASSPLRPGQGTLADTEAFF
.	.	12	TRBV30	TRBJ1-1	TGTGCCTGGAGCCAGGGGAACACTGAAGCTTTCTTT	CAWSQGNTEAFF
TRBD2	.	15	TRBV15	TRBJ2-7	TGTGCCACCAGCAGAGTGCGGGAGGGCCCCTACGAGCAGTACTTC	CATSRVREGPYEQYF
TRBD2	.	16	TRBV11-2	TRBJ2-7	TGTGCCAGCAGCTATTGGACTAGCGGGAGCTATTACGAGCAGTACTTC	CASSYWTSGSYYEQYF
.	.	14	TRBV7-9	TRBJ2-7	TGTGCCAGCAGCTTATGGGACCGCTCCTACGAGCAGTACTTC	CASSLWDRSYEQYF
TRBD2	.	16	TRBV28	TRBJ2-3	TGTGCCAGCAGTTCACACCAGGGACTATACACAGATACGCAGTATTTT	CASSSHQGLYTDTQYF
TRBD2	.	13	TRBV5-5	TRBJ2-1	TGTGCCAGCAGCATCAAACGTGAGCGGGAGGTGTTCTTC	CASSIKREREVFF
.	.	16	TRBV27	TRBJ2-7	TGTGCCAGCAGTCCACAATCCACAGGTATCTCCTACGAGCAGTACTTC	CASSPQSTGISYEQYF
.	.	13	TRBV9	TRBJ2-7	TGTGCCAGCAGTAGGGGTGGCTCCTACGAGCAGTACTTC	CASSRGGSYEQYF
.	.	15	TRBV2	TRBJ1-2	TGTGCCAGCCAGGTAGGGGGTTTGAGGAGATATGGCTACACCTTC	CASQVGGLRRYGYTF
TRBD1	.	18	TRBV28	TRBJ2-5	TGTGCCAGCAGTTTCTGGGTGTCGGGCAGGGGGATGGAAGAGACCCAGTACTTC	CASSFWVSGRGMEETQYF
.	.	14	TRBV4-1	TRBJ2-7	TGCGCCAGCAGCCAAGGAGCCCTATCCTACGAGCAGTACTTC	CASSQGALSYEQYF
.	.	13	TRBV21-1	TRBJ1-4	TGTGCCACGACCGGAGGGTTTAATGAAAAACTGTTTTTT	CATTGGFNEKLFF
.	.	17	TRBV29-1	TRBJ2-1	TGCAGCGTTGAAGATTCGGGCAGGGTGGGATCCTACAATGAGCAGTTCTTC	CSVEDSGRVGSYNEQFF